This is a list of T cell receptor beta chains from one sample in a study of T cell responses to AZD1222 COVID-19 vaccine. Generated by immunoSEQ multiplex PCR, the TCRdb table keeps only in-frame clones and is missing some. The table lists roughly 70,000 clones, approximately 83% of them singletons. The sample consisted of peripheral blood, taken 28 days after the second AZD1222 dose. The receptors originated from an adult who received the AZD1222 COVID-19 vaccine. Each CDR3 is given with its conserved first and last residue. The order of the fields is V gene, J gene, clone size, D gene, CDR3 protein, CDR3 DNA. D genes are given only for firm matches. Clone size is stated in some rows and not others, as once, few, many or a class when expanded.

>TRBV5-6|TRBJ1-6|NA|NA
CASSLGYVSQNSPLHF
TGTGCCAGCAGCTTGGGGTATGTCAGCCAGAATTCACCCCTCCACTTT
>TRBV7-6|TRBJ2-5|NA|NA
CASSSQETQYF
TGTGCCAGCAGCTCCCAAGAGACCCAGTACTTC
>TRBV28|TRBJ2-2|NA|TRBD2
CAIGGRGLATLRELFF
TGTGCCATTGGAGGGAGGGGACTGGCCACCCTCCGGGAGCTGTTTTTT
>TRBV6-2/TRBV6-3|TRBJ1-4|once|NA
CASSWAGEKLFF
TGTGCCAGCAGTTGGGCGGGAGAAAAACTGTTTTTT
>TRBV19|TRBJ2-7|NA|TRBD1
CASSPKGSGGGYEQYF
TGTGCCAGTAGTCCCAAGGGTTCAGGGGGCGGCTACGAGCAGTACTTC
>TRBV30|TRBJ1-1|NA|TRBD1
CAWRAKTGYLVAFF
TGTGCCTGGAGGGCCAAGACAGGGTATTTGGTTGCTTTCTTT
>TRBV11-2|TRBJ1-2|NA|NA
CASSLKASGYTF
TGTGCCAGCAGCTTGAAGGCCTCTGGCTACACCTTC
>TRBV4-1|TRBJ2-1|NA|NA
CASSQTGTRGWGSYNEQFF
TGCGCCAGCAGCCAAACCGGGACAAGGGGCTGGGGTTCCTACAATGAGCAGTTCTTC
>TRBV5-8|TRBJ1-6|NA|TRBD1
CASSFLDPGQDFPLHF
TGTGCCAGCAGCTTCCTCGACCCAGGACAGGACTTTCCCCTCCACTTT
>TRBV3-1/TRBV3-2|TRBJ2-5|NA|TRBD2
CASSQRGAERGGRETQYF
TGTGCCAGCAGCCAACGGGGAGCGGAGCGGGGGGGCCGGGAGACCCAGTACTTC
>TRBV9|TRBJ2-5|NA|NA
CASSAQGTALGETQYF
TGTGCCAGCAGCGCCCAAGGGACGGCGCTCGGAGAGACCCAGTACTTC